These 25 T cell receptor beta chains came from one sample sequenced in a study of T-cell memory formation after mild COVID-19. In TCRdb, the 5' RACE reads were re-called with MiXCR into one record per CDR3 protein. The sample includes a few hundred thousand distinct CDR3 sequences, around 15% of them seen just once. Input material: PBMCs or a T cell subset sorted from them (not recorded which). These receptors all come from a man aged 18 to 30 who had mild COVID-19 (a few samples of this study predate the infection). Cell type and time point are not known.

The J gene is TRBJ1-6, the V gene TRBV5-1; TRBD1 is a possible D gene (6 bases). CDR1 and CDR2 from the germline V gene are SGHRS and YFSETQ. Trimming pared 5 bases from V and 0 bases from J, leaving 12 bases between. The CDR3 covers 16 residues. Written as DNA, the CDR3 is TGCGCCAGCAGGACACAGGGCGGCTCCTATAATTCACCCCTCCACTTT. It specifies CASRTQGGSYNSPLHF.

The chain is built from TRBV29-1 and TRBJ2-5, with TRBD1 matching 8 bases. The germline CDR1 and CDR2 sequences are SQVTM and ANQGSEA. This CDR3 is 15 amino acids long. With 6 bases clipped from V and 4 bases from J, the junction kept 13 bases outside the gene matches. CDR3 residues: CSVSRAGGRRETQYF. The CDR3, as DNA: TGCAGCGTATCGAGGGCAGGGGGCCGACGAGAGACCCAGTACTTC.

This clonotype was counted many times. V usage is TRBV30 and J usage is TRBJ2-3, with unresolved D. In germline, CDR1 is GTSNPN, CDR2 SVGIG (reference sequence). V lost 2 bases to trimming and J lost 6 bases, with 9 bases between them. The CDR3 runs 12 residues. CDR3 region: CAWSFQGDTQYF. As DNA, the CDR3 is TGTGCCTGGAGTTTTCAAGGGGATACGCAGTATTTT.

The chain carries TRBV12-3 or TRBV12-4 and TRBJ2-7; D is uncertain. Trimming left V 1 base short and J 4 bases short, with 14 bases between. The CDR3 is 15 residues long. CDR3 in amino acids: CASSLGDGPVYEQYV. As DNA, the CDR3 is TGTGCCAGCAGTTTAGGTGATGGTCCAGTTTACGAGCAGTACGTC.

This clonotype appeared a few times. The CDR3 ends on some other residue instead of the conserved phenylalanine or tryptophan, so this is likely a read error. The chain links TRBV12-3 or TRBV12-4 to TRBJ1-2, with D uncertain. V was clipped by 1 base and J by 9 bases, with 9 bases between them. The CDR3 has 12 residues. CDR3 sequence (DNA): TGTGCCAGCAGTTTAGGTCCGGGTCGCTACACCTTA. Translating it yields CASSLGPGRYTL.

This clonotype has more than one count but fewer than ten. The V call is TRBV5-1, the J call TRBJ2-7; 8 positions match TRBD1. The CDR3 extends over 13 amino acids. V lost 1 base to trimming and J lost 5 bases; unmatched junction nucleotides: 2. The germline gives CDR1 SGHRS, CDR2 YFSETQ. The CDR3 DNA is TGCGCCAGCAGCTTGCAGGGGGCGGACGAGCAGTACTTC. Translating it yields CASSLQGADEQYF.

The rearrangement joins TRBV15 to TRBJ1-2, with no clear D. The CDR3 has 13 amino acids. Trimming pared 0 bases from V and 8 bases from J, leaving 10 bases between. The germline gives CDR1 LNHNV, CDR2 YYDKDF (reference sequence). The CDR3 DNA follows: TGTGCCACCAGCAGAGAATCATTTCGGGGCTACACCTTC. Translating gives CATSRESFRGYTF.

The CDR3 here is CASREQNYGYTF. The CDR3 DNA sequence: TGTGCCAGTAGGGAACAGAACTATGGCTACACCTTC. This chain connects TRBV19 to TRBJ1-2; unclear D gene. The germline gives CDR1 LNHDA, CDR2 SQIVND (reference sequence). Trimming shortened V by 6 bases and J by 2 bases, and 7 bases separated the two germline ends. The CDR3 loop spans 12 amino acids. The variable domain in full, with the rest retrieved from reference TRBV19 and TRBJ1-2, is DGGITQSPKYLFRKEGQNVTLSCEQNLNHDAMYWYRQDPGQGLRLIYYSQIVNDFQKGDIAEGYSVSREKKESFPLTVTSAQKNPTAFYLCASREQNYGYTFGSGTRLTVV.

Only a few counts were recorded for this clonotype. The chain recombines TRBV29-1 with TRBJ2-1, with D perhaps matching TRBD1 or TRBD2 (6 bases each). CDR1 SQVTM and CDR2 ANQGSEA come from the germline V gene. The V and J ends lost 1 base and 7 bases respectively, with 23 bases between them. There are 17 residues in the CDR3. CDR3 nucleotides: TGCAGCGTTGAAGGGGGGCAGACTCTCGGGACTTTTAATGAGCAGTTCTTC. Protein: CSVEGGQTLGTFNEQFF.

This clonotype was found a few times. The chain employs TRBV7-9 and TRBJ2-1, with D perhaps being TRBD1 or TRBD2 (5 bases each). The CDR3 runs 12 residues. V was cut by 1 base and J by 9 bases, with 7 bases left in between. The V gene's germline CDR1 is SEHNR and CDR2 FQNEAQ (reference sequence). In nucleotides, the CDR3 is TGTGCCAGCAGCTTAGAGGGGACTGAGCAGTTCTTC. This gives the protein CASSLEGTEQFF. Complete variable domain (other parts from reference TRBV7-9 and TRBJ2-1): DTGVSQNPRHKITKRGQNVTFRCDPISEHNRLYWYRQTLGQGPEFLTYFQNEAQLEKSRLLSDRFSAERPKGSFSTLEIQRTEQGDSAMYLCASSLEGTEQFFGPGTRLTVL.

This clonotype has only a few counts. This sequence joins TRBV12-3 or TRBV12-4 and TRBJ1-3; D is undetermined. The CDR3 has 16 residues. V was shortened by 2 bases and J by 0 bases, with 11 bases between the two germline ends. This CDR3 reads CASSLSSKPSGNTIYF. CDR3 nucleotides: TGTGCCAGCAGTTTAAGTAGCAAACCCTCTGGAAACACCATATATTTT.

This chain uses TRBV18 with TRBJ1-5, with D uncertain. V lost 3 bases to trimming and J lost 0 bases, with 9 bases between them. This CDR3 has 15 residues. Germline V gene data show CDR1 as KGHSH and CDR2 as LQKENI. In DNA form, the CDR3 reads TGTGCCAGCTCACCCGGACGGGATAGCAATCAGCCCCAGCATTTT. Amino acid sequence: CASSPGRDSNQPQHF.

The chain is built from TRBV5-1 and TRBJ2-1; D is perhaps TRBD2 (6 bases). The CDR3 spans 15 residues. Trimming pared 0 bases from V and 5 bases from J, leaving 12 bases between. CDR1 SGHRS and CDR2 YFSETQ come from the germline V gene. CDR3 nucleotides: TGCGCCAGCAGCTTGGCGAGGAGGGTTGACAATGAGCAGTTCTTC. It translates to CASSLARRVDNEQFF. The whole variable domain, remainder taken from reference TRBV5-1 and TRBJ2-1, is KAGVTQTPRYLIKTRGQQVTLSCSPISGHRSVSWYQQTPGQGLQFLFEYFSETQRNKGNFPGRFSGRQFSNSRSEMNVSTLELGDSALYLCASSLARRVDNEQFFGPGTRLTVL.

The V and J genes are TRBV5-1 and TRBJ1-2; a possible D gene is TRBD1 (5 bases). From germline, CDR1 is SGHRS and CDR2 YFSETQ. The CDR3 runs to 16 residues. Trimming removed 4 bases at V and 1 base at J, with 17 bases between. The CDR3 protein is CASSLSPTEDNYGYTF. In DNA, the CDR3 is TGCGCCAGCAGCCTTAGTCCGACAGAAGATAACTATGGCTACACCTTC.

This clonotype was found a few times. The chain joins TRBV6-2 or TRBV6-3 to TRBJ1-2; 9 positions match TRBD1. The J segment lost 2 bases and the V segment lost 2 bases, leaving 15 bases of the junction unmatched. CDR1 and CDR2 from the germline V gene are MNHEY and SVGEGT. CDR3 length: 19 residues. The CDR3 spells CASSYRLSGTGGQNYGYTF. For the CDR3, the DNA is TGTGCCAGCAGTTACCGCCTCTCAGGAACAGGGGGCCAAAACTATGGCTACACCTTC.

The rearrangement uses TRBV6-5 and TRBJ2-3; D is perhaps TRBD2 (5 bases). Germline V gene sequence: CDR1 MNHEY, CDR2 SVGAGI. Trimming took off 6 bases at V and 9 bases at J, with 13 bases between the two ends. This CDR3 is built from 12 residues. The CDR3 sequence is CASSPEGWTQYF. The DNA for the CDR3 is TGTGCCAGCAGCCCAGAGGGCTGGACGCAGTATTTT.

This chain links TRBV5-1 with TRBJ1-1, with no clear D. The CDR3 covers 17 residues. Germline CDR1 reads SGHRS; CDR2 reads YFSETQ. Trimming took 0 bases from V and 0 from J, leaving 15 bases between them. CDR3 bases: TGCGCCAGCAGCTTGGGGGTAAGGGAGTACGTGAACACTGAAGCTTTCTTT. Its protein product is CASSLGVREYVNTEAFF.

This clonotype was recorded at least ten times. The J gene is TRBJ2-3, the V gene TRBV29-1; 9 bases match TRBD1. Germline V CDR1 and CDR2: SQVTM, ANQGSEA. Germline trimming cut 5 bases from V and 1 base from J; bases unmatched to any gene: 10. There are 16 residues in the CDR3. As DNA, the CDR3 is TGCAGCGTTTTCAAACAGGGGGCGGTTGGCACAGATACGCAGTATTTT. This translates into CSVFKQGAVGTDTQYF.

The sample holds a few counts of this clonotype. This sequence joins TRBV7-8 and TRBJ1-1; TRBD1 is a possible D gene (6 bases). Trimming cost V 4 bases and J 4 bases, with 10 bases left between them. The germline CDR1 and CDR2 sequences are SGHVS and FQNEAQ. The CDR3 has 13 amino acids. CDR3 protein: CASSSNRATEAFF. The CDR3 bases are TGTGCCAGCAGCTCCAACAGGGCCACTGAAGCTTTCTTT.

This chain connects TRBV19 to TRBJ1-4; D may be TRBD1 (5 bases). From germline, CDR1 is LNHDA and CDR2 SQIVND (reference sequence). The CDR3 spans 14 residues. The V end was cut by 5 bases, the J end by 8 bases, with 15 bases between. This chain's CDR3 is CASSFGLEGEKLFF. Here the CDR3 DNA reads TGTGCCAGTAGTTTCGGGCTCGAGGGGGAAAAACTGTTTTTT.

The genes are TRBV11-3 and TRBJ1-6; D gene ambiguous. Germline V gene sequence: CDR1 SGHNT, CDR2 YENEEA. V was clipped by 9 bases and J by 6 bases, with 3 bases between them. The CDR3 has 10 amino acids. This CDR3 is CARTNSPLHF. The CDR3 DNA reads TGTGCCAGGACTAATTCACCCCTCCACTTT.

The chain links TRBV4-3 to TRBJ1-2; D remains unclear. The germline gives CDR1 LGHNA, CDR2 YSLEER. V was cut by 0 bases and J by 2 bases, with 10 bases left in between. The CDR3 loop spans 15 amino acids. CDR3 in amino acids: CASSQELPGNYGYTF. The CDR3 DNA reads as TGCGCCAGCAGCCAAGAACTCCCAGGAAACTATGGCTACACCTTC.

This chain uses TRBV5-6 with TRBJ1-3; D is uncertain. Germline loops: CDR1 SGHDT, CDR2 YYEEEE. This CDR3 region has 15 residues. The germline V and J ends were trimmed by 3 bases and 0 bases, with 10 bases remaining between them. The CDR3 nucleotides read TGTGCCAGCAGCTCCCAGTTCTACTCTGGAAACACCATATATTTT. It codes for CASSSQFYSGNTIYF.

This clonotype has just a few counts. The rearrangement joins TRBV7-9 to TRBJ1-2, with D unclear. V was cut by 6 bases and J by 13 bases, with 6 bases left in between. The CDR3 covers 8 residues. Germline loops: CDR1 SEHNR, CDR2 FQNEAQ (reference sequence). The CDR3 coding sequence is TGTGCCAGCAGACCGGTCACCTTC. Protein: CASRPVTF.

This clonotype was picked up a small number of times. The chain combines TRBV7-9 with TRBJ2-3; tentative D call: TRBD1 (5 bases). V lost 2 bases and J 4 bases, leaving 13 bases between the germline ends. The V gene's germline CDR1 is SEHNR and CDR2 FQNEAQ (reference sequence). The CDR3 totals 15 residues. The CDR3: CASSLISGYADTQYF. The CDR3 coding sequence is TGTGCCAGCAGCTTAATTTCAGGGTACGCAGATACGCAGTATTTT.